This is a list of T cell receptor beta chains from one sample in a study of shared clonotypes between healthy human individuals. Clones were sequenced by immunoSEQ multiplex PCR, and TCRdb holds only the in-frame ones, with some missing. The sample carries over 700,000 clones, over 55% recorded once. The sequencing sample was made of memory CD4+ T cells sorted from blood. These TCRs come from a woman aged 30 to 39 in good health. CDR3s include the opening cysteine and the closing phenylalanine or tryptophan. D genes are given only for firm matches. Part of the rows lack a size; the others show once, few, many or a class for expanded clones.

TGTGCCAGCCTGACAAGCTCCTACGAGCAGTACTTC CASLTSSYEQYF - TRBV27 - TRBJ2-7
TGTGCCTGGACTACCGGGAACACTGAAGCTTTCTTT CAWTTGNTEAFF few TRBV30 - TRBJ1-1
TGCGCCAGCAGCGGGGGACTAGCGGGAGCCGAGCAGTACTTC CASSGGLAGAEQYF few TRBV5-1 TRBD2 TRBJ2-7
TGTGCCAGCAGTCCACGGGACGGAAGATACGAGCAGTACTTC CASSPRDGRYEQYF - TRBV6-5 - TRBJ2-7
TGTGCCAGCAGGTTCAGTAAGGGTGGCTACACCTTC CASRFSKGGYTF - TRBV6-6 - TRBJ1-2
TGTGCCAGCAGTTTTCCCCCCCTGCTACAGGGAGGAGAGGGGGAGCAGTACTTC CASSFPPLLQGGEGEQYF - TRBV27 - TRBJ2-7
TGTGCCAGCAGTCCCTCGACAGGATCTCGTCCCCAGCATTTT CASSPSTGSRPQHF - TRBV28 - TRBJ1-5
TGTGCCTGGAGTGTATCTAGCGGGACCACAGATACGCAGTATTTT CAWSVSSGTTDTQYF - TRBV30 TRBD2 TRBJ2-3
TGTGCCACCGCGGGTCCTTTAATGAATGAGCAGTTCTTC CATAGPLMNEQFF - TRBV19 - TRBJ2-1
TGTGCTAGTGGTTTGGTAGTTCCCAGCGCTCCCAGGACCGGGGAGCTGTTTTTT CASGLVVPSAPRTGELFF - TRBV12-5 - TRBJ2-2
TGTGCCTGGAGAGCCCCCCACGGGAGTCTGGGATACGAGCAGTACTTC CAWRAPHGSLGYEQYF - TRBV30 - TRBJ2-7
TGTGCCAGCAGTTTAAAGCCCAGCGGGAGTAGGGGCGAGCAGTACTTC CASSLKPSGSRGEQYF - TRBV27 TRBD2 TRBJ2-7
TGTGCCAGCTCACCACGGGCCGGGGAGCTGTTTTTT CASSPRAGELFF once TRBV18 - TRBJ2-2
TGCGCCAGCAGCGGCAGGGGAGCAGGGGATACGCAGTATTTT CASSGRGAGDTQYF - TRBV5-1 - TRBJ2-3
TGTGCCAGCAGGGTCTTAGCGGGAGATTCAAAGACCCAGTACTTC CASRVLAGDSKTQYF - TRBV2 TRBD2 TRBJ2-5
TGTGCCAGCAGCTTGGTAGGGGGCTCTGGAAACACCATATATTTT CASSLVGGSGNTIYF - TRBV5-6 - TRBJ1-3
TGTGCCAGCAGCTTGCGGGGGAGCAATCAGCCCCAGCATTTT CASSLRGSNQPQHF - TRBV5-6 - TRBJ1-5
TGCGCCAGCAGTGAGTCGGCAGGGTACGGCGAGCAGTACTTC CASSESAGYGEQYF - TRBV10-1 - TRBJ2-7
TGTGCCAGCAGCTCCTACAGGGTCCACGAGCAGTACTTC CASSSYRVHEQYF many TRBV11-2 - TRBJ2-7
TGTGCCAGCAGCTTGGGGGGTGGGAGCGGTGAGACCCAGTACTTC CASSLGGGSGETQYF - TRBV5-4 - TRBJ2-5
TGTGCCAGCAGTTATGGAACCGACCAAGAGACCCAGTACTTC CASSYGTDQETQYF - TRBV6-5 - TRBJ2-5
TGTGCCAGCAGTTTACTCATGAACACTGAAGCTTTCTTT CASSLLMNTEAFF - TRBV28 - TRBJ1-1
TGTGCCATCAGTGAGCGGGCAGGGCCGTATAGCAATCAGCCCCAGCATTTT CAISERAGPYSNQPQHF few TRBV10-3 - TRBJ1-5
TGTGCCAGCAGTCCACCTTCCGGGACAGCATACACAGATACGCAGTATTTT CASSPPSGTAYTDTQYF few TRBV28 TRBD1 TRBJ2-3
TGTGCCAGTAGATGGGGACAGGGGGAGCGGAGTGGCTACACCTTC CASRWGQGERSGYTF - TRBV19 TRBD1 TRBJ1-2
TGTGCCAGCAGTTTATGGGGGCCTTATACCTACGAGCAGTACTTC CASSLWGPYTYEQYF - TRBV28 - TRBJ2-7
TGTGCCAGCTCACCACTGACTGGTACCGGTGGCTACACCTTC CASSPLTGTGGYTF - TRBV18 - TRBJ1-2
TGTGCCAGCCATCCAGGGGGGAACACTGAAGCTTTCTTT CASHPGGNTEAFF - TRBV28 TRBD1 TRBJ1-1
TGTGCCATCTACGGAGTACTAGCGGGAGGGAATGAACAGTTCTTC CAIYGVLAGGNEQFF - TRBV19 TRBD2 TRBJ2-1
TGTGCCAGCAGCAAAGAGAAGCCTAGCGGCCCGAGCGGGTTCTTC CASSKEKPSGPSGFF once TRBV21-1 - TRBJ2-1
TGTGCCAGCAGTACAGGGCAACTTGGCTACACCTTC CASSTGQLGYTF - TRBV28 - TRBJ1-2
TGCGCCAGCAGCCCCCTAGACGGGGCGGGCCGCAATGAGCAGTTCTTC CASSPLDGAGRNEQFF - TRBV4-1 - TRBJ2-1
TGTGCCAGCAGCCGGGACAGGCTCCACGAGCAGTACTTC CASSRDRLHEQYF once TRBV28 TRBD1 TRBJ2-7
TGCAGCGTTGAGAAGACTAGCGAGCAGTACTTC CSVEKTSEQYF - TRBV29-1 - TRBJ2-7
TGTGCCAGCAGTCATGGGGGGCAGGCGGACACCTTC CASSHGGQADTF - TRBV6-5 - TRBJ1-2
TGTGCCTGGAGTGTAGGTAGTCAGCCCCAGCATTTT CAWSVGSQPQHF few TRBV30 - TRBJ1-5
TGTGCCTGGAGTCCGACCGGGACAGGGTCTAACTATGGCTACACCTTC CAWSPTGTGSNYGYTF - TRBV30 TRBD1 TRBJ1-2
TGTGCCAGCAGCTCCGGGACAGGCAGTTTAGCCAAAAACATTCAGTACTTC CASSSGTGSLAKNIQYF - TRBV7-6 TRBD1 TRBJ2-4
TGTGCCAGCAGTGAAGCCACGGGGGGGTACCAAGAGACCCAGTACTTC CASSEATGGYQETQYF - TRBV25-1 TRBD2 TRBJ2-5
TGTGCCAGCAGTTTAAGCGGGGTTGAGCAGCCCCAGCATTTT CASSLSGVEQPQHF - TRBV28 - TRBJ1-5
TGTGCCAGCGGCACAGGGAACACAGATACGCAGTATTTT CASGTGNTDTQYF - TRBV11-3 - TRBJ2-3
TGTGCCAGCAGCTTAGCCAGCGGTTTCACCTACGAGCAGTACTTC CASSLASGFTYEQYF - TRBV11-2 - TRBJ2-7
TGCGCCAGCGGCGAGCGGGAGGGCCTCAATGAGCAGTTCTTC CASGEREGLNEQFF few TRBV4-1 TRBD2 TRBJ2-1
TGTGCCAGCTCACCTAGGTTGGGCGACAGGGGCTACGAGCAGTACTTC CASSPRLGDRGYEQYF - TRBV18 TRBD1 TRBJ2-7
TGTGCCTGCGACAGGGTTGGCAATCAGCCCCAGCATTTT CACDRVGNQPQHF many TRBV30 TRBD1 TRBJ1-5
TGTGCCAGCACCCGCGGAAATAGCTATGAAAAACTGTTTTTT CASTRGNSYEKLFF - TRBV5-6 - TRBJ1-4
TGTGCCAGCAGCTTAGAAGGCCCAGGGTGGGGTGAGCAGTTCTTC CASSLEGPGWGEQFF - TRBV7-9 - TRBJ2-1
TGCGCCAGCAGCAGGACTGGAGCCGATACGCAGTATTTT CASSRTGADTQYF - TRBV5-1 - TRBJ2-3
TGCGCCAGCAGCCAATACCAGAATCACGAGACCCAGTACTTC CASSQYQNHETQYF few TRBV4-1 - TRBJ2-5
TGTGCCAGCAGCTTTCCTTCGACCGAGCAGTACTTC CASSFPSTEQYF once TRBV5-6 - TRBJ2-7
TGTGCCAGCAGTGACACTAGCCGACTGATTTACAATGAGCAGTTCTTC CASSDTSRLIYNEQFF - TRBV6-1 - TRBJ2-1
TGTGCCAGCAGTTCCTTAGCGGCTAGCACAGATACGCAGTATTTT CASSSLAASTDTQYF - TRBV27 - TRBJ2-3
TGTGCCAGCGAGAGCGGTCATGAGCAGTTCTTC CASESGHEQFF - TRBV7-9 - TRBJ2-1
TGTGCCAGCAGCTCGCAGCGGGAGGGAGCAGATACGCAGTATTTT CASSSQREGADTQYF few TRBV11-2 TRBD2 TRBJ2-3
TGTGCCAGCAGCTTAGTAGCGGGAGCAACCGCTGATACGCAGTATTTT CASSLVAGATADTQYF - TRBV7-6 TRBD2 TRBJ2-3
TGTGCCATCAGTGACAGGGGTGGCGCAGATACGCAGTATTTT CAISDRGGADTQYF - TRBV10-3 - TRBJ2-3
TGTGCCAGCAGCTTGGAGGGGACCGGGGAGCTGTTTTTT CASSLEGTGELFF - TRBV5-5 - TRBJ2-2
TGCGCCAGCAGCTCCCAGGCGTCAACAGAGACCCAGTACTTC CASSSQASTETQYF once TRBV5-1 - TRBJ2-5